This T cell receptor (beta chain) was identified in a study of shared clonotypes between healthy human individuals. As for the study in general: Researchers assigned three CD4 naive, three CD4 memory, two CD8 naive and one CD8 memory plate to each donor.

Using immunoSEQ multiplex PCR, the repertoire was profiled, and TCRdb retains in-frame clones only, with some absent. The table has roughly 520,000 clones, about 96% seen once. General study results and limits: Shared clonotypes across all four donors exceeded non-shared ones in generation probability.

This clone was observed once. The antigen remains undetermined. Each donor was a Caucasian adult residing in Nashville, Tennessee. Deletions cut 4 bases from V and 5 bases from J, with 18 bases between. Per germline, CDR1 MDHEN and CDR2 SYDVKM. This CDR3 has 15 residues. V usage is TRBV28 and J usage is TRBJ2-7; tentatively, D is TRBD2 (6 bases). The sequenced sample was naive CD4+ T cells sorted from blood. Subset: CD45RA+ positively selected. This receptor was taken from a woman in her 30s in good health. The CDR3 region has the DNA TGTGCCAGCAGTTATTACGGGAGTAGGGGCGACGAGCAGTACTTC. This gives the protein CASSYYGSRGDEQYF.